The clone carrying this T cell receptor beta chain has a count of ten or more. Its target is not known. The data were taken from a study of early T cells in non-severe SARS-CoV-2 infection. About the study: Unsorted whole-blood RNA was sequenced in bulk, leaving chains unpaired. Points from the study as a whole: VDJdb matching skewed toward anti-spike CD8 responses, missing private and CD4 specificities.

The CDR3 length is 14 residues. The V gene end was trimmed by 4 bases and the J gene end by 2 bases; junction bases not matched to a gene: 1. The germline V gene has CDR1 MNHNY and CDR2 SVGAGI (reference sequence). Unique molecular identifiers (one per individual cDNA molecule) were attached. TCRdb fed the 5' RACE reads into MiXCR, producing one record per CDR3 protein. Of about 69,000 distinct CDR3 sequences listed, around 15% are singletons. Specimen: whole blood. The V call is TRBV6-6, the J call TRBJ1-4, with 7 bases fitting TRBD1. The sequence was obtained from an adult who was a healthcare worker with PCR-confirmed SARS-CoV-2 infection or an uninfected control (not recorded which). CDR3 loop: CASSSQGTNEKLFF. CDR3 DNA sequence: TGTGCCAGCAGTTCACAGGGGACTAATGAAAAACTGTTTTTT.